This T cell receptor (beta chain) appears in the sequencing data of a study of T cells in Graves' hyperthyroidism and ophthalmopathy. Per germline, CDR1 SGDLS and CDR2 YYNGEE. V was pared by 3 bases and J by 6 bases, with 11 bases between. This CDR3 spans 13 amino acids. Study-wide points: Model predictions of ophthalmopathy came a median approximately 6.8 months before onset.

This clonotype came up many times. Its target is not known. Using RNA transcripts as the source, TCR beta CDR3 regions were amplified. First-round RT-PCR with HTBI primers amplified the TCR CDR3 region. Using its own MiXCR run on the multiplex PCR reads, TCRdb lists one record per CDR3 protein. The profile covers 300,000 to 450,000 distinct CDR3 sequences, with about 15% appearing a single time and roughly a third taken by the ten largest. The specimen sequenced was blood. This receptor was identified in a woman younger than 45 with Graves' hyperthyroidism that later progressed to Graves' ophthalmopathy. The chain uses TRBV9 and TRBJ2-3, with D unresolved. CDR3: CASSAPLGDTQYF. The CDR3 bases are TGTGCCAGCAGCGCTCCCCTGGGGGATACGCAGTATTTT.